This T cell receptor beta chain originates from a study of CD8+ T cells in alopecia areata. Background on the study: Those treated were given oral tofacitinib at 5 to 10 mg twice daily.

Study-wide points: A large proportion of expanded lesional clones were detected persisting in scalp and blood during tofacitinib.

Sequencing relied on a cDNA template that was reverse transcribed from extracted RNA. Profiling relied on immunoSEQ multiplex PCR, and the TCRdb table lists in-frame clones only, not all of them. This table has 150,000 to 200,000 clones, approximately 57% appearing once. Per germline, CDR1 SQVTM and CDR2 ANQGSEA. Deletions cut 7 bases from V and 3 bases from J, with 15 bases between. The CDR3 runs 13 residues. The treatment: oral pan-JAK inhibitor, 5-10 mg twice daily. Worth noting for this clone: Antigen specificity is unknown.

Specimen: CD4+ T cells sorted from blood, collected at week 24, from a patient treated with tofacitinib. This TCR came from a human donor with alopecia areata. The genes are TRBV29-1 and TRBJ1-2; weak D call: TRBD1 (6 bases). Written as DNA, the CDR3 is TGCAGCGCAGACCCGGACAGCCACTATGGCTACACCTTC. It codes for CSADPDSHYGYTF.